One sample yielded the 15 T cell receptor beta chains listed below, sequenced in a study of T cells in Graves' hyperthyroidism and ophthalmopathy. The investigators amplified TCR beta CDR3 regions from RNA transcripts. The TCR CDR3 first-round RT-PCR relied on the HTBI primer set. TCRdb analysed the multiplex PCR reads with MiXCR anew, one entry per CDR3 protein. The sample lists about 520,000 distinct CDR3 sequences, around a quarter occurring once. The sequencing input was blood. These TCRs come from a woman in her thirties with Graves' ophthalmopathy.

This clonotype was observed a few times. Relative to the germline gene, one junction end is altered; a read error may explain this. CDR3 nucleotide sequence: TGCAGTGCTAGCGACGGGACAGTCGCGGAGACCAAGTACTTC. Protein product: CSASDGTVAETKYF. V is TRBV20-1 and J is TRBJ2-5; 7 bases line up with TRBD1. The CDR3 covers 14 residues. Looked up from germline, CDR1 is DFQATT and CDR2 is SNEGSKA (reference sequence).

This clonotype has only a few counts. The CDR3 DNA sequence: TGTGCCAGCAGCGTAGGTACAGGACCCCCCAACACTGAAGCTTTCTTT. It yields the protein CASSVGTGPPNTEAFF. This sequence joins TRBV9 and TRBJ1-1; D possibly corresponds to TRBD1 (5 bases). Germline V gene sequence: CDR1 SGDLS, CDR2 YYNGEE. The CDR3 runs 16 residues. V dropped 0 bases and J dropped 2 bases, with 14 bases sitting between them.

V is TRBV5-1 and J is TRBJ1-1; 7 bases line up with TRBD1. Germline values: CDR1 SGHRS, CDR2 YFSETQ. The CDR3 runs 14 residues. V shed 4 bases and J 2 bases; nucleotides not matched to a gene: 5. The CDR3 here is CASSTRGGNTEAFF. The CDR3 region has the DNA TGCGCCAGCAGCACCAGGGGGGGCAACACTGAAGCTTTCTTT.

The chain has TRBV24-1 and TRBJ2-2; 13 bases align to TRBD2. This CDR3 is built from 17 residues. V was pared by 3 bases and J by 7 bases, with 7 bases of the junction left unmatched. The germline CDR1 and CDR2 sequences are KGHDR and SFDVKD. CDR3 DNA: TGTGCCACCAGTGATCCCGGACTAGCGGGAGAAGGCGGGGAGCTGTTTTTT. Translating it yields CATSDPGLAGEGGELFF.

In DNA, the CDR3 is TGTGCCAGCAGCCACGGGGGGACAGCCAATCAGCCCCAGCATTTT. It yields the protein CASSHGGTANQPQHF. The V call is TRBV28, the J call TRBJ1-5, with 7 bases lining up with TRBD1. From germline, CDR1 is MDHEN and CDR2 SYDVKM. The CDR3 covers 15 residues. Trimming at V came to 6 bases and at J to 3 bases, leaving 8 bases not matched to a gene. The full variable domain, with the rest looked up from reference TRBV28 and TRBJ1-5, is DVKVTQSSRYLVKRTGEKVFLECVQDMDHENMFWYRQDPGLGLRLIYFSYDVKMKEKGDIPEGYSVSREKKERFSLILESASTNQTSMYLCASSHGGTANQPQHFGDGTRLSIL.

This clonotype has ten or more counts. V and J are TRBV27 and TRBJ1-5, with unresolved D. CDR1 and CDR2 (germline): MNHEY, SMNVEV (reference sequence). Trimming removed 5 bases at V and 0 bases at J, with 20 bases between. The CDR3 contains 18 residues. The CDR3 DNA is TGTGCCAGCAGTCTTTTCCCACCTCGGTCGGCTAGCAATCAGCCCCAGCATTTT. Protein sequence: CASSLFPPRSASNQPQHF.

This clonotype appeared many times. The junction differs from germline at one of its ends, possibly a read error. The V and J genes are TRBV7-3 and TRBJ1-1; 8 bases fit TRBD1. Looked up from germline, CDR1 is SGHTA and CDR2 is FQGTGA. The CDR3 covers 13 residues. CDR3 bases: TGCGCCAGCAGCTTGGACAGGGAGACTGAAGCTTTCTTT. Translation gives CASSLDRETEAFF.

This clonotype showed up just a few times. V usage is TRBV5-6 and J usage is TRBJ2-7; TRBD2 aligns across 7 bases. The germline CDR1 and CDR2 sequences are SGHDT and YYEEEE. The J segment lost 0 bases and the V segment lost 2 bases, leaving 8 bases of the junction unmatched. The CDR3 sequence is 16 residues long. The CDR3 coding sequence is TGTGCCAGCAGCTTCGGGGGGACCCAAAGCTCCTACGAGCAGTACTTC. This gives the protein CASSFGGTQSSYEQYF.

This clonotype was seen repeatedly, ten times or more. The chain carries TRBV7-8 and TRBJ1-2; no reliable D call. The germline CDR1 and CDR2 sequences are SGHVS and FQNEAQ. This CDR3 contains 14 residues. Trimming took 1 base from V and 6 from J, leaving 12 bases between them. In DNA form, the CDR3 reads TGTGCCAGCAGCTTAGTGGGTGCGGGGAATGGCTACACCTTC. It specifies CASSLVGAGNGYTF.

The CDR3 DNA follows: TGTGCCAGCAGTTTTTGGGCAGGCTCCTACGAGCAGTACTTC. Its protein is CASSFWAGSYEQYF. This chain uses TRBV28 with TRBJ2-7; D is unclear. Germline-derived CDR1 and CDR2 are MDHEN and SYDVKM. This CDR3 has 14 amino acids. Trimming removed 3 bases from V and 0 bases from J, with 9 bases in between.

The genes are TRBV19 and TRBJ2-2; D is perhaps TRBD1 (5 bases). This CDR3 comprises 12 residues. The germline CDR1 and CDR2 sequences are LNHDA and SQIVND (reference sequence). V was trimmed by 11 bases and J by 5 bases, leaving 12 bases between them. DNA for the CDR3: TGTGCCGGACAAGCAGAGACCGGGGAGCTGTTTTTT. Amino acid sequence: CAGQAETGELFF. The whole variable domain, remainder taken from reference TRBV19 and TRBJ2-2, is DGGITQSPKYLFRKEGQNVTLSCEQNLNHDAMYWYRQDPGQGLRLIYYSQIVNDFQKGDIAEGYSVSREKKESFPLTVTSAQKNPTAFYLCAGQAETGELFFGEGSRLTVL.

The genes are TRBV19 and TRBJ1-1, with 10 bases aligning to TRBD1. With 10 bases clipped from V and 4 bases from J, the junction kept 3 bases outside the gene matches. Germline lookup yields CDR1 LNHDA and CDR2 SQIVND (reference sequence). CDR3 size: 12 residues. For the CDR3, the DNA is TGTGCCACTAGGACAGGGGGCACTGAAGCTTTCTTT. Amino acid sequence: CATRTGGTEAFF.

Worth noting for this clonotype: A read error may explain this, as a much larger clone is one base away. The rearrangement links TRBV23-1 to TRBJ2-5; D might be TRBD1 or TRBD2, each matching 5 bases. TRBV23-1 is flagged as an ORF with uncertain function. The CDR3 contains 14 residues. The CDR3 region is CASRQSGLAETQYF. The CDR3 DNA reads TGCGCCAGCAGGCAATCAGGGTTAGCGGAGACCCAGTACTTC.

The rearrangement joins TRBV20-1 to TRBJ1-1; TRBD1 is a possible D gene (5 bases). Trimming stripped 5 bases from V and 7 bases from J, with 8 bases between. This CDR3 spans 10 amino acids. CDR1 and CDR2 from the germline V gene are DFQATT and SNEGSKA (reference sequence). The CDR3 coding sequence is TGCAGTGCTTGGGGGGTTGAAGCTTTCTTT. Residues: CSAWGVEAFF.

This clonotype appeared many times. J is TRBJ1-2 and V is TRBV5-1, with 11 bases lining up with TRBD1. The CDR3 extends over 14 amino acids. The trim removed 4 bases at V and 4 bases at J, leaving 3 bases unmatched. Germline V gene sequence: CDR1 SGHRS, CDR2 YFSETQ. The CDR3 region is CASSAGQGGYGYTF. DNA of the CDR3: TGCGCCAGCAGCGCGGGACAGGGGGGCTATGGCTACACCTTC.